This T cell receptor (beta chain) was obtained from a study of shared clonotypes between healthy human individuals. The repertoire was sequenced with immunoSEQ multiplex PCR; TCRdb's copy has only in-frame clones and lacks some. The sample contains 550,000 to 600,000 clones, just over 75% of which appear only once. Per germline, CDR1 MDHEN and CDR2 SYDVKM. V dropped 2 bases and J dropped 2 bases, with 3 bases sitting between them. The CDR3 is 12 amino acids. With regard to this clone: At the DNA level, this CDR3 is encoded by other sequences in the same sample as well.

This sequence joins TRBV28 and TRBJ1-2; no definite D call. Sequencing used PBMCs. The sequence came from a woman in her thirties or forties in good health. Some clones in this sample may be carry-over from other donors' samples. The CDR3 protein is CASSLRNYGYTF. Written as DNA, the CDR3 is TGTGCCAGCAGTTTAAGAAACTATGGCTACACCTTC.